This TCR beta chain was retrieved from a study of cytomegalovirus exposure and HLA in healthy donors. Profiled with immunoSEQ multiplex PCR; TCRdb holds only in-frame clones, not every one. This sample has under 250,000 clones, with around 90% found just once. Study outcomes and limitations: A few CMV-associated chains were confirmed in vitro to be specific for CMV antigens.

The germline V gene has CDR1 MNHEY and CDR2 SMNVEV (reference sequence). The CDR3 totals 19 residues. With 3 bases clipped from V and 9 bases from J, the junction kept 16 bases outside the gene matches. Of note for this clone: Its antigen remains unidentified.

The rearrangement uses TRBV27 and TRBJ2-1, with 14 positions matching TRBD2. Sequencing used PBMCs. The TCR comes from a woman younger than 30 in good health and CMV-seropositive. This CDR3 reads CASSFPGLAGVRSLLEQFF. The CDR3 coding sequence is TGTGCCAGCAGTTTCCCGGGACTAGCGGGAGTACGGTCCCTACTTGAGCAGTTCTTC.